This TCR beta chain emerged from a study of OX40 agonist ivuxolimab in advanced cancers. Study at large: Ivuxolimab, an agonistic anti-OX40 (CD134) antibody, was given to patients. Intravenous ivuxolimab was administered to patients every 2 weeks at 0.01 to 10 mg/kg.

V dropped 0 bases and J dropped 5 bases, with 7 bases sitting between them. The CDR3 is 14 amino acids. Germline CDR1 and CDR2: ENHRY and SYGVKD. Note on this clone: Its cognate antigen is unknown.

General study results and limits: In the 0.1 to 3.0 mg/kg range, CD4+ and CD8+ blood T cells had expanded clonally by week 6.

Only in-frame clones appear in the TCRdb table, and some are missing; sequencing was by immunoSEQ multiplex PCR. The table records tens of thousands of clones, roughly 80% of them present only once. The rearrangement uses TRBV10-3 and TRBJ1-4; D remains unclear. This material consisted of CD4+ or CD8+ T cells sorted from blood, taken in a trial of the OX40 agonist ivuxolimab. The sequence was obtained from an adult with an advanced solid tumor such as melanoma, head and neck, liver or kidney cancer. The CDR3 DNA reads TGTGCCATCAGTGAGTCGACCGAAAATGAAAAACTGTTTTTT. Protein sequence: CAISESTENEKLFF.